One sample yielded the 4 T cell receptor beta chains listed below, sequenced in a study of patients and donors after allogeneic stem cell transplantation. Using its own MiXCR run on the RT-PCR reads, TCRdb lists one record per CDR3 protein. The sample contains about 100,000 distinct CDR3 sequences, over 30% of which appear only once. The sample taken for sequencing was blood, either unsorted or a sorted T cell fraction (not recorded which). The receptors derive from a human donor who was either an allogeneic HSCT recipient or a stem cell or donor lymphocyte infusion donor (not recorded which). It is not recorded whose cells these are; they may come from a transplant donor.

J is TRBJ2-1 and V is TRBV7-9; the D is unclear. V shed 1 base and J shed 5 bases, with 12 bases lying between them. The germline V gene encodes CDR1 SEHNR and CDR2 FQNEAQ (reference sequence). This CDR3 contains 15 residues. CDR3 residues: CASSLVWTGDNEQFF. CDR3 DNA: TGTGCCAGCAGCTTAGTCTGGACGGGCGACAATGAGCAGTTCTTC.

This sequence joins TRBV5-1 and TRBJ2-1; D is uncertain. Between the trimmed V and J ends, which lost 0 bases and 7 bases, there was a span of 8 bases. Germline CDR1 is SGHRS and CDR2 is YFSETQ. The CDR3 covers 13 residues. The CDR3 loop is CASSLVVGNEQFF. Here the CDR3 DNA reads TGCGCCAGCAGCTTGGTAGTAGGGAATGAGCAGTTCTTC.

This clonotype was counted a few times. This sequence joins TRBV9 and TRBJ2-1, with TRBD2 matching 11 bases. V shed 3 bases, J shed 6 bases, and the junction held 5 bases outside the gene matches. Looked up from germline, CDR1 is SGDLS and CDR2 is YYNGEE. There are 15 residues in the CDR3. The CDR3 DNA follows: TGTGCCAGCAGCGCGGGACTAGCGGACCTCAATGAGCAGTTCTTC. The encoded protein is CASSAGLADLNEQFF.

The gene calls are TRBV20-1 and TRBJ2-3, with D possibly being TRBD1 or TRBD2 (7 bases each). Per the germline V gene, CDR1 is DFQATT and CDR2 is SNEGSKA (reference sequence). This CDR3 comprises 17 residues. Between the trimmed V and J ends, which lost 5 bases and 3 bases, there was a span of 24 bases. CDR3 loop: CSAHRGVLAAGTDTQYF. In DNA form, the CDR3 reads TGCAGTGCTCACAGGGGAGTACTGGCAGCGGGAACAGATACGCAGTATTTT.